Included here is one TCR beta chain sequence, with context. The CDR3 is 16 amino acids. Germline values: CDR1 SGHNT, CDR2 YYREEE (reference sequence). With 1 base clipped from V and 8 bases from J, the junction kept 8 bases outside the gene matches. The sample belongs to a study of blood T cell repertoires in COVID-19. Data came from immunoSEQ multiplex PCR; TCRdb stores just in-frame clones and leaves some out. The sample consists of 80,000 or so clones, roughly 86% of them appearing once. The chain is built from TRBV5-4 and TRBJ2-1; the match to TRBD2 covers 11 bases. Sequencing used peripheral blood. The receptor comes from a woman aged 60-75 years with acute or convalescent COVID-19. CDR3 amino acids: CASSLRLAGGQDEQFF. The CDR3 region has the DNA TGTGCCAGCAGCTTGCGCCTAGCGGGGGGCCAGGATGAGCAGTTCTTC.